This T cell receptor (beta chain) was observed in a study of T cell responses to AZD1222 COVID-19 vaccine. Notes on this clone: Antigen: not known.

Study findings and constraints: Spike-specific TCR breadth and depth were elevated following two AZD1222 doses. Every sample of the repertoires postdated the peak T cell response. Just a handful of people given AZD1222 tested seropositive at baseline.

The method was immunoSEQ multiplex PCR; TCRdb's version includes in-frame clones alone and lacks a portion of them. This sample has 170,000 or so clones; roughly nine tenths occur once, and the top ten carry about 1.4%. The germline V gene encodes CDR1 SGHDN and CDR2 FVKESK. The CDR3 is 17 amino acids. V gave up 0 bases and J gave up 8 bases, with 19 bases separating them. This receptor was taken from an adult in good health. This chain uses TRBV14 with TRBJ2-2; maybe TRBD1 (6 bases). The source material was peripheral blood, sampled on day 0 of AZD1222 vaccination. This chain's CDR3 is CASSQDGLFQGLGELFF. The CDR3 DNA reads TGTGCCAGCAGCCAAGACGGACTTTTTCAGGGGTTGGGGGAGCTGTTTTTT.